This TCR beta chain was recovered during a study of regulatory T cells in long-lasting Graves disease (dated by TCRdb to 2020 to 2023). Describing the broader study: Newly diagnosed Graves' disease patients had taken antithyroid drugs for less than 3 months. This study used TCR sequencing and RNA sequencing of peripheral blood to compare persistent Graves' disease patients against newly diagnosed Graves' disease patients. The study was registered as a clinical trial and conducted in China. A total of roughly 33 samples were covered by TCR sequencing, comprising some 13 persistent and around 20 newly diagnosed Graves' disease patients. Overall results and qualifications from the work: The small sample size was acknowledged by the authors as a limitation that may reduce accuracy. Lower TCR Shannon entropy and fewer highly expanded clones were observed in persistent Graves' disease patients than in newly diagnosed patients, which suggested clonal expansion. Preferential use of TRBV28, TRBJ1-2 and TRBJ2-5 was observed in persistent disease, whereas TRBV20-1 and TRBJ2-1 were favored in newly diagnosed disease. Sequencing and analysis were restricted to the TCR beta chain. More public clonotypes were shared among persistent patients (around 3,000) than among newly diagnosed patients (roughly 1,000). Only peripheral blood was studied, because thyroid tissue, the primary lesion, was inaccessible.

What this sample's time point label stands for: newly diagnosed GD, antithyroid drugs for less than 3 months. For both TCR sequencing and RNA sequencing, RNA was extracted from PBMCs in TRIzol. Graves' disease was diagnosed according to American Thyroid Association guidelines. Patients were recruited from an endocrinology department in Xi'an, China. Each patient gave roughly 10 milliliters of peripheral blood, collected in an EDTA anticoagulant tube. Ficoll Paque Plus density gradient separation was used to isolate PBMCs, and no additional T cell sorting was done. An Agilent 2100 Bioanalyzer and agarose gel were used to assess RNA quality, and a NanoDrop 2000 was used to measure RNA concentration. The library was obtained by multiplex PCR. Sequencing took place on an Illumina HiSeq 4000. To build TCR beta libraries, CDR3 regions were amplified by Arm-PCR using iRepertoire HTBI primers. Before sequencing, the PCR products went through gel purification. On the authors' methods: Gene usage analysis of CDR3 amino acid clonotypes used the approximately 62 TRBV and some 15 TRBJ segments found across samples. COPE and FqMerger were used to merge the filtered high-quality paired reads into contigs. BLAST was used to align contigs to IMGT TRBV, TRBD and TRBJ reference genes, and CDR3 was defined according to IMGT. Any clonotype with a frequency above 0.1% was classified as a highly expanded clone. Repertoire diversity was measured by Shannon entropy, and V-J evenness by the Gini coefficient. A clonotype found in more than one individual was treated as public. TCRdb reran the public reads through fastp at Q25 and MiXCR, keeping productive beta chains. Each CDR3 protein appears once, grouped with its most common genes and DNA. For this entry, the V and J calls and clone size follow TCRdb and not the study's own pipeline. The sample table holds 300,000 to 400,000 distinct CDR3 sequences, of which 16% were seen once. Jointly, the top ten make up about 27% of the sample.

In this sample, this clonotype turned up many times. What antigen it recognizes has not been identified. No much larger clone exists at a distance of one base, and base qualities are not known. The cysteine opens and the phenylalanine closes a CDR3 of 16 amino acids. Just the 48-base CDR3 DNA is kept, in frame starting at base 1. According to the germline V gene, CDR1 reads SGHTA and CDR2 reads FQGNSA. The junction carries 9 bases between V and J, which are trimmed by 0 bases and 0 bases respectively. These same data were also listed under a study on T cells in Graves' hyperthyroidism and ophthalmopathy. As the second paper documents: Stable Graves' hyperthyroidism was defined as no progression to ophthalmopathy during 18 months of follow-up. Hyperthyroidism patients were newly diagnosed, with disease duration under 2 months, and aged 18 to 65 years. Exclusion was applied to patients with uncontrolled infections, other autoimmune diseases, pregnancy or lactation. Clinical symptoms, serum thyroxine and TRAb, thyroid ultrasound, and orbital computed tomography formed the basis for the diagnoses. A first-round RT-PCR of the TCR CDR3 used the HTBI primer set with the Qiagen OneStep RT-PCR kit. Most expanded thyroid clonotypes (frequency above 0.001) were also found in blood, which suggests that blood repertoires may mirror thyroid immune responses. A model built on a 13 V-J signature distinguished ophthalmopathy from stable hyperthyroidism, reaching 87.88% sensitivity and approximately 83% specificity in cross-validation and 80%/75% in testing. In validation, the model predicted progression to ophthalmopathy with approximately 71% sensitivity and about 73% specificity, a median of roughly seven months before onset. TCR V-J signatures able to tell the groups apart were searched for in a discovery cohort of some 97 patients, of whom over 40 had Graves' ophthalmopathy and about 60 had stable Graves' hyperthyroidism. Prospective prediction of ophthalmopathy was tested in an independent validation cohort consisting of fewer than 20 hyperthyroidism patients and some 16 patients who later progressed to ophthalmopathy. The 85 to 100 discovery patients were divided at random into training and test sets in a 7:3 ratio. The study also compared thyroid tissue and blood T-cell repertoires from more than five Graves' hyperthyroidism patients. Following sampling, methimazole starting at 30 mg daily was given to hyperthyroidism patients, and high-dose intravenous methylprednisolone was given to ophthalmopathy patients. Libraries were constructed in a second round of multiplex PCR, after which size selection and purification were performed. The libraries were sequenced on an Illumina HiSeq2000 using paired-end 100 bp reads. SOAPnuke was used to process the raw data, with reads discarded if the reads contained adapters or uncalled bases, had a mean Phred below 15, or lacked an exact constant-primer or identifier match. COPE v1.2.5 was used to merge high-quality paired reads, and clonotypes were defined as unique nucleotide sequences. Clonotypes were aligned to IMGT TRBV, TRBD and TRBJ reference segments using MiTCR v1.1. The analysis was restricted to V-J combinations with a frequency above 0.0001, which together covered roughly 99% of the repertoires. A TCS score was defined as the ratio between F50 (clonal expansion) and ExV (chaos), using BLOSUM62-based TCRdist between CDR3 peptides within each V-J. Welch's t-statistics and random forest reduced approximately 520 V-J features to roughly 13, which were used in a naive Bayes classifier (R e1071). Sample size was not statistically predetermined, and blinding of investigators to group allocation was not performed. The paper describes TCR Vbeta CDR3 sequencing of around 140 peripheral blood samples, made up of 40 to 45 ophthalmopathy patients, around 78 hyperthyroidism patients and about 17 progressor patients.

The chain is made from TRBV7-2 and TRBJ1-3, with the D gene not clear enough to name. This clonotype was sampled from a man aged 40-49 years with Graves disease. Donor details come from another sample of the same person, matched by shared clones. Sequenced material: peripheral blood mononuclear cells (PBMCs), taken at new diagnosis, from a patient treated with antithyroid drugs. The DNA reads as follows: TGTGCCAGCAGCTTAGCACCGGGTTTCTCTGGAAACACCATATATTTT. It is translated as CASSLAPGFSGNTIYF.